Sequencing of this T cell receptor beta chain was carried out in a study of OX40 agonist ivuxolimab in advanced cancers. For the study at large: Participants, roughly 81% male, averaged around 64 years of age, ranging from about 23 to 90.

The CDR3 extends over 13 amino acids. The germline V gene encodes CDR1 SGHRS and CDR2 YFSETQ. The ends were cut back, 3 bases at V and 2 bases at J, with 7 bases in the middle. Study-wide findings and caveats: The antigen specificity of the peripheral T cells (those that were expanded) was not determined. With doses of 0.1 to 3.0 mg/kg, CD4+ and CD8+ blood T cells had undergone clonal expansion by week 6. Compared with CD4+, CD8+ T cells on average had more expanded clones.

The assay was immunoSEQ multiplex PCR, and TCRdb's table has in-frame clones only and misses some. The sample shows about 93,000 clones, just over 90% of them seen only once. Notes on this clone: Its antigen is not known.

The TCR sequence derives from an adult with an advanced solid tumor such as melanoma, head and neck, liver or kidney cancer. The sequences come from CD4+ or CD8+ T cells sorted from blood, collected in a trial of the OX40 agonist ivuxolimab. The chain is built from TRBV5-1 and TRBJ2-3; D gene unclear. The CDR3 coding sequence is TGCGCCAGCAGCTCTAAACTCACAGATACGCAGTATTTT. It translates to CASSSKLTDTQYF.